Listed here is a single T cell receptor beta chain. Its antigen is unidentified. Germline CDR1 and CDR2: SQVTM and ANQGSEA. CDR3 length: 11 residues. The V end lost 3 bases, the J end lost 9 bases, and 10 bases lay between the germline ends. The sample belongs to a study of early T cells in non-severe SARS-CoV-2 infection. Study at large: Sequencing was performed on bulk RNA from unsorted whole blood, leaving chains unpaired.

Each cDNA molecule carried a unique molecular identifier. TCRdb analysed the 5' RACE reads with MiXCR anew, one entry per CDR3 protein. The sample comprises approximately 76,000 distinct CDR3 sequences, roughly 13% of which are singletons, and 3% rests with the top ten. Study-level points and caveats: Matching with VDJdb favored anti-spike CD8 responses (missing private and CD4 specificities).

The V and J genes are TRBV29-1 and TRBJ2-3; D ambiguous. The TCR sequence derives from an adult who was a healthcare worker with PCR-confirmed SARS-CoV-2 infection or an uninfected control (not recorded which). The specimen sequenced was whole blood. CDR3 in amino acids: CSVDHSTTQYF. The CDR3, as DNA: TGCAGCGTTGATCACAGCACGACGCAGTATTTT.